This TCR beta chain was identified during a study of blood T cell repertoires in COVID-19. Overall study context: T cells, B-cell-depleted T cells, or PBMCs supplied cDNA or gDNA.

Seattle's enrolled individuals joined amid active infection and were then monitored longitudinally. Source study methods: Nucleated cell number was recorded as an estimate derived from reference gene primer amplification. Clones were sequenced by immunoSEQ multiplex PCR, and TCRdb holds only the in-frame ones, with some missing. V, J and clone size are those of that table, while D and trimming were read from the DNA. Of hundreds of thousands of clones in the sample, about 90% were seen once. CDR1 SGHTA and CDR2 FQGNSA come from the germline V gene. There are 14 residues in the CDR3. V lost 2 bases and J lost 6, with 14 bases in between. In its sample, this clone was seen a few times.

The TCR was taken from a man aged 55 to 70 with COVID-19, enrolled during active disease. The sample was peripheral blood. The genes are TRBV7-2 and TRBJ2-7; D is undetermined. The CDR3 nucleotides are TGTGCCAGCAGCTTACGGCTAGTCCCGGGCGAGCAGTACTTC. This encodes CASSLRLVPGEQYF.